A selection of T cell receptor beta chains follows, all from one sample in a study of T and B cells in COVID-19 patients. TCRdb reprocessed the multiplex PCR reads via MiXCR and lists one record per CDR3 protein. The sample carries 8,000 to 10,000 distinct CDR3 sequences, around 27% recorded once. Sequenced sample: blood. Receptors were obtained from a human donor who had recovered from COVID-19. CDR3s include the opening cysteine and the closing phenylalanine or tryptophan. A D gene is named only where the DNA matches it firmly. The listing skips clone size in some rows; elsewhere it reads once, few, many or a size class.

j_gene | d_gene | v_gene | abundance | CDR3nt | CDR3aa
TRBJ2-3 | - | TRBV24-1 | - | TGTGCCACCAGTCTCAGGGGCTACGGCACAGATACGCAGTATTTT | CATSLRGYGTDTQYF
TRBJ2-3 | - | TRBV6-1 | medium-sized | TGTGCCAGCAGTGAGTCCTCCGTGGGGACAGATACGCAGTATTTT | CASSESSVGTDTQYF
TRBJ2-5 | TRBD1 | TRBV7-6 | - | TGTGCCAGCAGCTTGGTGGGACAGGCACAAGAGACCCAGTACTTC | CASSLVGQAQETQYF
TRBJ1-5 | - | TRBV12-3/TRBV12-4 | - | TGTGCCAGCAGCGGGGGGGGCAGGAGGGGCAATCAGCCCCAGCATTTT | CASSGGGRRGNQPQHF
TRBJ2-7 | - | TRBV27 | - | TGTGCCAGCAGTTCCGAAGATGAGCAGTACTTC | CASSSEDEQYF
TRBJ1-4 | TRBD1 | TRBV19 | medium-sized | TGTGCCAGTAGGGGACAGGAGATTGAAAAACTGTTTTTT | CASRGQEIEKLFF
TRBJ2-1 | - | TRBV6-5 | medium-sized | TGTGCCAGCAGCGCTGGGGTCAATGAGCAGTTCTTC | CASSAGVNEQFF
TRBJ1-1 | - | TRBV18 | few | TGTGCCAGCTCACCACCTAGCAGGCCTGAAGCTTTCTTT | CASSPPSRPEAFF
TRBJ2-5 | - | TRBV6-1 | medium-sized | TGTGCCAGCAGTGAACAAAGACAAGAGACCCAGTACTTC | CASSEQRQETQYF
TRBJ2-1 | TRBD2 | TRBV12-3/TRBV12-4 | - | TGTGCCAGCAGTCTTACTAGCGGGAGAGGGTTTAGCTCCTACAATGAGCAGTTCTTC | CASSLTSGRGFSSYNEQFF
TRBJ2-1 | TRBD2 | TRBV29-1 | - | TGCAGCGTTGAAGGGGGGGTCGGCCGGGGTGGGGGGGATGAGCAGTTCTTC | CSVEGGVGRGGGDEQFF
TRBJ1-2 | - | TRBV19 | few | TGTGCCAGTAGTACGACTCTTCGGCCGGCGCCCCCCCTAGGGGGCTACACCTTC | CASSTTLRPAPPLGGYTF
TRBJ2-7 | TRBD2 | TRBV7-2 | few | TGTGCCAGCAGCCAAACTAGCGCACCCTCCTACGAGCAGTACTTC | CASSQTSAPSYEQYF
TRBJ2-1 | TRBD2 | TRBV4-2 | - | TGTGCCAGCAGTCGGACTAGCGGGAACCAGAATGAGCAGTTCTTC | CASSRTSGNQNEQFF
TRBJ1-5 | - | TRBV5-6 | few | TGTGCCAGCAGCTTGGTTGGGGGTCGCAATCAGCCCCAGCATTTT | CASSLVGGRNQPQHF
TRBJ2-5 | TRBD1 | TRBV27 | many | TGTGCCAGCAGTCAAGGGACAGGAGGGGGACAAACCCAGTACTTC | CASSQGTGGGQTQYF
TRBJ2-3 | - | TRBV24-1 | few | TGTGCCACCAGTGATTTCCCGCGGGGCACAGATACGCAGTATTTT | CATSDFPRGTDTQYF
TRBJ1-1 | - | TRBV27 | - | TGTGCCAGCAGTCGGGGGACTCGGACTGAAGCTTTCTTT | CASSRGTRTEAFF
TRBJ1-2 | - | TRBV14 | few | TGTGCCAGCAGCGAACGGTTTGTCGGGAACTATGGCTACACCTTC | CASSERFVGNYGYTF
TRBJ1-5 | TRBD1 | TRBV18 | - | TGTGCCAGCTCACCACCGGGACAGCTTTCTAGCAATCAGCCCCAGCATTTT | CASSPPGQLSSNQPQHF
TRBJ2-5 | - | TRBV19 | medium-sized | TGTGCCAGTAGTATAAGTGGGGGAGTGGAGACCCAGTACTTC | CASSISGGVETQYF
TRBJ1-3 | - | TRBV19 | few | TGTGCCAGTAGTATAGGAGTCCGGCCCAGTCCTGGAAACACCATATATTTT | CASSIGVRPSPGNTIYF
TRBJ2-1 | TRBD2 | TRBV10-3 | - | TGTGCCATCGCGGGGGACGGCTCCTACAATGAGCAGTTCTTC | CAIAGDGSYNEQFF
TRBJ2-5 | TRBD2 | TRBV5-1 | - | TGCGCCAGCAGCTTTGGGACTAGCGGGAGAGAGACCCAGTACTTC | CASSFGTSGRETQYF
TRBJ2-7 | - | TRBV5-1 | - | TGCGCCAGCAGCTTTACAGCTACCTACGAGCAGTACTTC | CASSFTATYEQYF
TRBJ2-7 | - | TRBV14 | - | TGTGCCAGCAGCCAGAAGGACGAGCAGTACTTC | CASSQKDEQYF
TRBJ2-3 | TRBD1 | TRBV19 | medium-sized | TGTGCCAGTAGTTTCTTGTCAAGGGGGCTCCATTCGAATACGCAGTATTTT | CASSFLSRGLHSNTQYF
TRBJ2-7 | TRBD2 | TRBV6-5 | medium-sized | TGTGCCAGCAGTTACTCGTTATTAGCGGGAGGGCCGAGTGAGCAGTACTTC | CASSYSLLAGGPSEQYF
TRBJ1-1 | - | TRBV19 | many | TGTGCCAGTAGTGCGGAATGGACAGCAAACACTGAAGCTTTCTTT | CASSAEWTANTEAFF
TRBJ2-4 | - | TRBV6-6 | few | TGTGCCAGCAGTTACAACCCCCCGGGGGCGGGGATTAAAAACATTCAGTACTTC | CASSYNPPGAGIKNIQYF
TRBJ1-5 | - | TRBV6-6 | few | TGTGCCAGCAGTTACGGACACGATCAGCCCCAGCATTTT | CASSYGHDQPQHF